Each of the 11 T cell receptor beta chains below was sequenced from the same sample in a study of regulatory T cells in long-lasting Graves disease. Indicated time point: newly diagnosed GD, antithyroid drugs for less than 3 months. With RNA extracted from PBMCs as input, the TCR library was made. According to the study, TCR beta libraries were built with iRepertoire HTBI primers and CDR3-region Arm-PCR. A single record per CDR3 protein comes from TCRdb applying MiXCR to the multiplex PCR reads. The sample contains hundreds of thousands of distinct CDR3 sequences, about 15% of which appear only once. The same sample was also used in a study of T cells in Graves' hyperthyroidism and ophthalmopathy.

The sample was peripheral blood mononuclear cells (PBMCs), taken at new diagnosis, from a patient treated with antithyroid drugs. Every receptor here comes from a woman aged 40-49 years with Graves disease.

This clonotype was seen at least ten times. The chain links TRBV27 to TRBJ1-2; D is uncertain. The ends were cut back, 2 bases at V and 9 bases at J, with 16 bases in the middle. The CDR3 consists of 14 residues. Germline values: CDR1 MNHEY, CDR2 SMNVEV (reference sequence). This CDR3 reads CASSLSAVPISYTF. As DNA, the CDR3 is TGTGCCAGCAGTTTAAGTGCTGTCCCTATAAGCTACACCTTC.

At least ten counts were recorded for this clonotype. The chain is built from TRBV5-4 and TRBJ2-7; perhaps TRBD2 as D (6 bases). The CDR3 runs to 13 residues. V was shortened by 4 bases and J by 3 bases, with 11 bases between the two germline ends. Per germline, CDR1 SGHNT and CDR2 YYREEE (reference sequence). The CDR3 DNA follows: TGTGCCAGCAGCCCGACTAGTGGCTACGAGCAGTACTTC. Protein sequence: CASSPTSGYEQYF.

The chain employs TRBV29-1 and TRBJ2-1; a weak D match, TRBD2 (6 bases). The CDR3 covers 16 residues. Germline assignment: CDR1 SQVTM and CDR2 ANQGSEA. V dropped 0 bases and J dropped 0 bases, with 12 bases sitting between them. The CDR3 protein is CSVEDDVADSYNEQFF. The CDR3 DNA sequence: TGCAGCGTTGAAGATGATGTAGCGGACTCCTACAATGAGCAGTTCTTC.

The chain is built from TRBV10-3 and TRBJ2-2, with unresolved D. CDR1 is ENHRY, CDR2 SYGVKD, per germline. The length of the CDR3 is 14 residues. The V gene lost 1 base and the J gene lost 10 bases, with 13 bases spanning the gap. CDR3 residues: CAISEWGGREELFF. As DNA, the CDR3 is TGTGCCATCAGTGAGTGGGGTGGCAGAGAGGAGCTGTTTTTT.

This rearrangement joins TRBV6-1 to TRBJ1-5; 8 bases align to TRBD1. V lost 8 bases to trimming and J lost 0 bases; unmatched junction nucleotides: 12. The CDR3 runs to 17 residues. Germline lookup yields CDR1 MNHNS and CDR2 SASEGT. CDR3 residues: CASSSGTGAYSNQPQHF. DNA of the CDR3: TGTGCCAGCTCATCCGGGACAGGAGCTTATAGCAATCAGCCCCAGCATTTT.

This clonotype was observed at least ten times. The V and J genes are TRBV18 and TRBJ2-5, with 7 bases aligning to TRBD1. CDR1 is KGHSH and CDR2 is LQKENI in the germline V gene. The CDR3 covers 15 residues. V lost 2 bases to trimming and J lost 1 base; unmatched junction nucleotides: 4. CDR3 sequence reads: CASSPATGFQETQYF. CDR3 in DNA: TGTGCCAGCTCACCAGCGACAGGGTTCCAAGAGACCCAGTACTTC. Using reference TRBV18 and TRBJ2-5 for the parts outside the CDR3, the full variable domain is NAGVMQNPRHLVRRRGQEARLRCSPMKGHSHVYWYRQLPEEGLKFMVYLQKENIIDESGMPKERFSAEFPKEGPSILRIQQVVRGDSAAYFCASSPATGFQETQYFGPGTRLLVL.

This clonotype was detected ten times or more. V and J are TRBV12-3 or TRBV12-4 and TRBJ2-1, with TRBD2 identical over 16 bases. This CDR3 is built from 15 residues. V dropped 6 bases and J dropped 4; count of bases not matched to a gene: 0. The CDR3 nucleotides are TGTGCCAGCAGGGGACTAGCGGGAGGGTACAATGAGCAGTTCTTC. Its translation: CASRGLAGGYNEQFF.

This clonotype was seen at least ten times. The chain carries TRBV30 and TRBJ2-1; D assignment may be TRBD1 or TRBD2 (5 bases each). The V end lost 3 bases, the J end lost 3 bases, and 9 bases lay between the germline ends. This CDR3 is built from 13 residues. CDR1 GTSNPN and CDR2 SVGIG come from the germline V gene (reference sequence). The CDR3 DNA is TGTGCCTGGAGGGGACCGAACTACAATGAGCAGTTCTTC. This codes for CAWRGPNYNEQFF.

V usage is TRBV18 and J usage is TRBJ2-1; 10 nucleotides line up with TRBD1. V gave up 0 bases and J gave up 3 bases; unmatched junction bases: 2. Looked up from germline, CDR1 is KGHSH and CDR2 is LQKENI. The CDR3 sequence is 16 residues long. DNA for the CDR3: TGTGCCAGCTCACCACCTGGACAGGGGGACTACAATGAGCAGTTCTTC. It yields the protein CASSPPGQGDYNEQFF.

The V call is TRBV5-8, the J call TRBJ1-2; a possible D gene is TRBD1 (6 bases). The V and J ends lost 0 bases and 4 bases respectively, with 13 bases between them. Germline CDR1 and CDR2: SGHTS and YDEGEE. CDR3 length equals 15 residues. The CDR3 region has the DNA TGTGCCAGCAGCTTGGTGGGGGGCAGCGGCTATGGCTACACCTTC. Its translation is CASSLVGGSGYGYTF. Complete variable domain (other parts from reference TRBV5-8 and TRBJ1-2): EAGVTQSPTHLIKTRGQQATLRCSPISGHTSVYWYQQALGLGLQFLLWYDEGEERNRGNFPPRFSGRQFPNYSSELNVNALELEDSALYLCASSLVGGSGYGYTFGSGTRLTVV.

This clonotype has at least ten counts. The chain joins TRBV19 to TRBJ2-7; TRBD2 matches at 9 bases. V shed 4 bases and J 1 base; nucleotides not matched to a gene: 8. Germline-derived CDR1 and CDR2 are LNHDA and SQIVND (reference sequence). This CDR3 has 16 residues. CDR3 nucleotide sequence: TGTGCCAGTAGTAAGTCCGGCACTAGCGGGTCCTACGAGCAGTACTTC. Amino acid sequence: CASSKSGTSGSYEQYF. Looking up the rest from reference TRBV19 and TRBJ2-7 gives the full variable domain: DGGITQSPKYLFRKEGQNVTLSCEQNLNHDAMYWYRQDPGQGLRLIYYSQIVNDFQKGDIAEGYSVSREKKESFPLTVTSAQKNPTAFYLCASSKSGTSGSYEQYFGPGTRLTVT.